This T cell receptor beta chain derives from a study of cytotoxic CD8 clonotypes in ibrutinib-treated CLL. Study findings and constraints: In comparison with age-matched healthy donors, baseline clonality was higher and tracked circulating CD8+ T-cell counts. Clonotypes that were public were uncommon, and they contracted or stayed stable on treatment.

The germline V gene has CDR1 MDHEN and CDR2 SYDVKM. This CDR3 has 16 amino acids. After removal of 9 bases from V and 1 base from J, the junction contained 11 bases not matched to a gene. Worth noting for this clone: What it binds is unknown.

The sequencing depth, 1 in 200,000 to 1 in 1 million T cells, was the target. Sequencing used immunoSEQ multiplex PCR; TCRdb keeps in-frame clones, though not all of them. Counted here are approximately 140,000 clones, approximately 90% occurring once; the ten biggest clones make up about a tenth. Specimen: PBMCs, collected after 12 months of ibrutinib treatment. This clonotype originated in a human donor with chronic lymphocytic leukemia. The chain recombines TRBV28 with TRBJ2-7; TRBD2 agrees at 11 bases. The CDR3 DNA sequence: TGTGCCAGTTCTTTTACCGGGACTAGCGGTTCCTACGAGCAGTACTTC. This codes for CASSFTGTSGSYEQYF.